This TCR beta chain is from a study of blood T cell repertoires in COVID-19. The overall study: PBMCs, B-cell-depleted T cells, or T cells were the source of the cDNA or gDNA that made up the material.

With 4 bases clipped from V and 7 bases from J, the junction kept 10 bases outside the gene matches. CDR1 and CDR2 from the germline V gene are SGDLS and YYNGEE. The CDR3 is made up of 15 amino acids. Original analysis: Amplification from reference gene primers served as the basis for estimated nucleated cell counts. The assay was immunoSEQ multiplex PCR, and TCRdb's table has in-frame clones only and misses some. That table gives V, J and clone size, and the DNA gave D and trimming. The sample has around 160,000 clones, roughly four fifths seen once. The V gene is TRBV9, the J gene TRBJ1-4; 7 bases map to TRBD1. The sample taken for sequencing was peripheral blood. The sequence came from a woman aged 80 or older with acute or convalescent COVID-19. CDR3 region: CASSFLDRVGEKLFF. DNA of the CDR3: TGTGCCAGCAGCTTCCTAGACAGGGTGGGTGAAAAACTGTTTTTT. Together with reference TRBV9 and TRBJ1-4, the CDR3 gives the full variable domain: DSGVTQTPKHLITATGQRVTLRCSPRSGDLSVYWYQQSLDQGLQFLIQYYNGEERAKGNILERFSAQQFPDLHSELNLSSLELGDSALYFCASSFLDRVGEKLFFGSGTQLSVL.